Following are 5 T cell receptor beta chains from one sample sequenced in a study of cytomegalovirus exposure and HLA in healthy donors. PCR amplification relied on 60 Vbeta primers (plus 13 Jbeta primers). Clones were read by immunoSEQ multiplex PCR, and TCRdb kept only the in-frame ones, dropping some. The sample holds about 150,000 clones, roughly 79% seen once. The sample taken for sequencing was PBMCs. These receptors all stem from a male donor in good health and CMV-seronegative.

This chain joins TRBV6-5 and TRBJ2-7, with 8 nucleotides matching TRBD1. The trim removed 6 bases at V and 4 bases at J, leaving 8 bases unmatched. This CDR3 comprises 14 residues. Germline V gene sequence: CDR1 MNHEY, CDR2 SVGAGI. CDR3 residues: CASSNGQGQYEQYF. CDR3 sequence (DNA): TGTGCCAGCAGCAATGGACAGGGTCAGTACGAGCAGTACTTC.

This sequence joins TRBV14 and TRBJ1-2; D is perhaps TRBD1 (5 bases). The CDR3 sequence is 13 residues long. Trimming removed 1 base from V and 8 bases from J, with 11 bases in between. Per the germline V gene, CDR1 is SGHDN and CDR2 is FVKESK. The CDR3: CASSQGGDRGYTF. The CDR3 nucleotides are TGTGCCAGCAGCCAAGGAGGAGACAGAGGCTACACCTTC.

The chain combines TRBV2 with TRBJ2-7, with 9 nucleotides matching TRBD1. The germline V gene encodes CDR1 SNHLY and CDR2 FYNNEI. The CDR3 length is 15 residues. Trimming cost V 8 bases and J 3 bases; bases outside gene matches: 11. In nucleotides, the CDR3 is TGTGCCAGCTGGAGGCCCGGGACAGGGATCTACGAGCAGTACTTC. The encoded protein is CASWRPGTGIYEQYF.

The DNA of the CDR3 is TGTGCCAGTAGTCGCGCTGTATATTCCGGGACAGGGGGTCTTGGCTACACCTTC. Residues: CASSRAVYSGTGGLGYTF. This chain connects TRBV19 to TRBJ1-2; 11 bases match TRBD1. V trimming: 5 bases; J trimming: 7 bases; junction bases outside the gene matches: 18. The germline V gene encodes CDR1 LNHDA and CDR2 SQIVND (reference sequence). The CDR3 has 18 residues.

The chain is built from TRBV6-6 and TRBJ1-2; TRBD1 aligns across 11 bases. Losses at the gene ends were 7 bases for V and 7 bases for J; bases not matched to a gene: 14. Germline CDR1 is MNHNY and CDR2 is SVGAGI (reference sequence). This CDR3 has 16 amino acids. The chain's CDR3 is CASNDRDRGTGSGYTF. As DNA, the CDR3 is TGTGCCAGCAACGACCGGGACAGGGGGACTGGAAGTGGCTACACCTTC.